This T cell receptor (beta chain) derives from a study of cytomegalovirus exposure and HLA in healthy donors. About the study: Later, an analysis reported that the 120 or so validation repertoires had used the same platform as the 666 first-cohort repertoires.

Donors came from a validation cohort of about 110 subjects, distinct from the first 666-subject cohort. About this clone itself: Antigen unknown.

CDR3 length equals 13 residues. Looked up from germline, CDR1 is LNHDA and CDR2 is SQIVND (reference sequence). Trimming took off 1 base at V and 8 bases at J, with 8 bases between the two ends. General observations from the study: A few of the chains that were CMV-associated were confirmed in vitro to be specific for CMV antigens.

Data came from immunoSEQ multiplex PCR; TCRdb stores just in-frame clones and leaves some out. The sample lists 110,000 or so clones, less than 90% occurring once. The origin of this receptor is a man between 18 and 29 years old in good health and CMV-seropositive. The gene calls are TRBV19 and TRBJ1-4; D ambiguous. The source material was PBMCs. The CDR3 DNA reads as TGTGCCAGTAGTATAGCTAGTCAAGAAAAACTGTTTTTT. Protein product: CASSIASQEKLFF.